The clone carrying this T cell receptor beta chain was seen a few times. Antigen: not known. The sample comes from a study of cytomegalovirus exposure and HLA in healthy donors. On the study more broadly: Earlier work reported 117 million unique TCR beta sequences from some 170 million T cells.

Trimming pared 4 bases from V and 5 bases from J, leaving 9 bases between. The CDR3 consists of 12 residues. The germline V gene has CDR1 SGDLS and CDR2 YYNGEE. Vbeta (60) and Jbeta (13) primers were used in the PCR. The data were produced by immunoSEQ multiplex PCR, yet TCRdb's version contains in-frame clones alone and is incomplete. This table holds approximately 6,700 clones, more than 45% found once. Study observations and caveats: Common viral pathogens seemed, in a later analysis, to connect with several of the most significant clusters. In a later analysis, V- and J-gene trimming of beta chains associated with a DCLRE1C missense variant, replicated independently. Being productive about 87% or about 30% of the time was typical of most TCR beta V segments in an earlier analysis.

The sequencing input was PBMCs. The source of this sequence is a man aged 30-40 years in good health and CMV-seropositive. This chain links TRBV9 with TRBJ1-2; D perhaps matches TRBD1 (6 bases). The CDR3 region has the DNA TGTGCCAGCAGCCCCCAGGGGTATGGCTACACCTTC. Residues: CASSPQGYGYTF.